A selection of T cell receptor beta chains follows, all from one sample in a study of blood T cell repertoires in COVID-19. Only in-frame clones appear in the TCRdb table, and some are missing; sequencing was by immunoSEQ multiplex PCR. The sample records about 210,000 clones, about 90% being singletons. Sequencing was done on a sample of peripheral blood. Every receptor here comes from a man aged 25 to 40 with acute or convalescent COVID-19. Both conserved end residues are part of each CDR3. A D gene is named only where the DNA matches it firmly. Where a row states a size, it is once, few, many or the class of an expanded clone; other rows omit it.

CDR3 protein,CDR3 DNA,CDR3 length,V gene,J gene,clone size,D gene
CASKQDGRNQPQHF,TGTGCCAGCAAACAGGACGGCCGCAATCAGCCCCAGCATTTT,14,TRBV6-5,TRBJ1-5,NA,NA
CASRLETQYF,TGTGCCAGCCGTTTGGAGACCCAGTACTTC,10,TRBV2,TRBJ2-5,NA,NA
CASSVGAGRPDTQYF,TGTGCCAGCAGCGTAGGAGCAGGGAGGCCAGATACGCAGTATTTT,15,TRBV9,TRBJ2-3,once,NA
CASSLDRGNPYEQYF,TGTGCCAGCAGCCTCGACAGGGGGAATCCCTACGAGCAGTACTTC,15,TRBV5-4,TRBJ2-7,NA,TRBD1
CASSLSGQNNQPQHF,TGTGCCAGCAGCCTTTCAGGACAGAACAATCAGCCCCAGCATTTT,15,TRBV3-1/TRBV3-2,TRBJ1-5,NA,NA
CASSVRVGLNTEAFF,TGTGCCAGCAGTGTGAGGGTTGGCCTGAACACTGAAGCTTTCTTT,15,TRBV27,TRBJ1-1,NA,NA
CASSESTGTEKFF,TGCGCCAGCAGTGAGAGTACCGGGACAGAGAAGTTCTTC,13,TRBV10-1,TRBJ2-1,NA,TRBD1
CAWSMNTEAFF,TGTGCCTGGAGCATGAACACTGAAGCTTTCTTT,11,TRBV30,TRBJ1-1,once,NA
CASSSATLGYTDTQYF,TGCGCCAGCAGCTCCGCGACTTTAGGCTACACAGATACGCAGTATTTT,16,TRBV5-1,TRBJ2-3,NA,NA
CASSFAGFSYEQYF,TGTGCCAGCAGTTTTGCGGGGTTCTCCTACGAGCAGTACTTC,14,TRBV28,TRBJ2-7,once,NA
CASSESGNTYGYTF,TGTGCCAGCAGTGAGTCAGGGAATACCTATGGCTACACCTTC,14,TRBV6-1,TRBJ1-2,NA,NA
CASSQDRGLFGRELFF,TGCGCCAGCAGCCAAGATAGGGGACTCTTCGGGCGGGAGCTGTTTTTT,16,TRBV4-1,TRBJ2-2,NA,NA
CASSYEGAGANVLTF,TGTGCCAGCAGTTACGAGGGGGCGGGGGCCAACGTCCTGACTTTC,15,TRBV6-5,TRBJ2-6,NA,TRBD1
CASSSRGFSGYTF,TGTGCCAGCAGTTCCAGGGGGTTTAGTGGCTACACCTTC,13,TRBV6-6,TRBJ1-2,once,TRBD1
CASRPVPGQGSEAFF,TGCGCCAGCCGCCCCGTGCCGGGACAAGGGTCTGAAGCTTTCTTT,15,TRBV5-1,TRBJ1-1,NA,NA
CASDSSNTEAFF,TGTGCCAGTGACAGTTCGAACACTGAAGCTTTCTTT,12,TRBV28,TRBJ1-1,NA,NA
CASSLNTGGEGEAFF,TGTGCCAGCTCACTAAATACAGGGGGCGAGGGTGAAGCTTTCTTT,15,TRBV18,TRBJ1-1,many,TRBD1
CASSLSSAGGSETQYF,TGTGCCAGCAGCTTATCTTCCGCGGGCGGGTCAGAGACCCAGTACTTC,16,TRBV7-8,TRBJ2-5,NA,NA
CASSPGRAYEQYF,TGTGCCAGCAGCCCCGGGAGGGCCTACGAGCAGTACTTC,13,TRBV3-1/TRBV3-2,TRBJ2-7,once,TRBD2
CASSRSGGQSSYEQYF,TGTGCCAGTAGTAGGTCGGGCGGGCAGAGCTCCTACGAGCAGTACTTC,16,TRBV19,TRBJ2-7,NA,NA
CASHGGGARETQYF,TGTGCTTCACATGGTGGGGGGGCGAGAGAGACCCAGTACTTC,14,TRBV2,TRBJ2-5,NA,NA
CASSSGRGEQFF,TGTGCCAGCAGCTCCGGTAGGGGTGAGCAGTTCTTC,12,TRBV11-2,TRBJ2-1,NA,NA